This record looks at one T cell receptor beta chain sequence and its context. What it binds is not known. The record originates from a study of PD-1 blockade in classical Hodgkin lymphoma. All the patients suffered relapse after autologous stem cell transplantation, and brentuximab vedotin exposure differed. TCRdb's table, derived via immunoSEQ multiplex PCR, lists solely in-frame clones and lacks some. The repertoire holds 13,000 or so clones, with 75% to 95% as singletons. V was trimmed by 6 bases and J by 4 bases, leaving 12 bases between them. This CDR3 has 12 residues. Germline V CDR1 and CDR2: GTSNPN, SVGIG (reference sequence). Study-wide points: A significant rise in TCR diversity by C4D1 was seen for CD4+ but not CD8+ cells. There remain no defined causes for the repertoire differences, which possibly reflect disease activity or prior therapy.

This clonotype was sampled from a human donor with classical Hodgkin lymphoma. The sample here was peripheral blood mononuclear cells (PBMCs), taken at baseline. The gene calls are TRBV30 and TRBJ1-2; D is undetermined. CDR3 coding DNA: TGTGCCTGTCAGCAGAAAACCTATGGCTACACCTTC. Protein product: CACQQKTYGYTF.